This T cell receptor (beta chain) originates from a study of early stage breast cancer tumors. Study-level background: About 80% of the 16 invasive tumors were ER+, PR+ and HER2-.

Data came from immunoSEQ multiplex PCR; TCRdb stores just in-frame clones and leaves some out. In the table there are tens of thousands of clones, roughly four fifths of which are singletons. The germline V gene has CDR1 LNHDA and CDR2 SQIVND (reference sequence). V was pared by 8 bases and J by 10 bases, with 17 bases between. CDR3 size: 12 residues. This TCR derives from a person aged 40-50 years with breast cancer. The chain combines TRBV19 with TRBJ1-1; a possible D gene is TRBD1 (5 bases). Sequencing was carried out using blood. CDR3: CASGSGEGRAFF. The CDR3 DNA sequence: TGTGCCAGTGGATCGGGGGAGGGTCGAGCTTTCTTT.